These T cell receptor beta chains were read from a single sample in a study of blood T cell repertoires in COVID-19. Profiling relied on immunoSEQ multiplex PCR, and the TCRdb table lists in-frame clones only, not all of them. The data hold some 150,000 clones, with more than 60% observed a single time. The sequenced sample consisted of peripheral blood. The origin of the receptors is a woman between 45 and 60 years old with active or convalescent COVID-19. Each CDR3 is given with its conserved first and last residue. Fields, in order: J gene, D gene, V gene, clone size, CDR3 DNA, CDR3 protein. D genes are given only for firm matches. Clone size, where shown, is once, few, many, or a class for clones that have expanded.

j_gene: TRBJ1-6
d_gene: -
v_gene: TRBV4-1
abundance: -
CDR3nt: TGCGCCAGCAGCCAAGATTCACAGGGCCCTCTACGAGGCTCACCCCTCCACTTT
CDR3aa: CASSQDSQGPLRGSPLHF

j_gene: TRBJ1-2
d_gene: -
v_gene: TRBV7-8
abundance: -
CDR3nt: TGTGCCAGCAGCTTATTGTCACAGCTCAATAACTATGGCTACACCTTC
CDR3aa: CASSLLSQLNNYGYTF

j_gene: TRBJ1-5
d_gene: -
v_gene: TRBV19
abundance: -
CDR3nt: TGTGCCAGTAGACAGGGCAATCAGCCCCAGCATTTT
CDR3aa: CASRQGNQPQHF

j_gene: TRBJ2-2
d_gene: TRBD1
v_gene: TRBV7-8
abundance: -
CDR3nt: TGTGCCACGATGCTCCGGGACAGGGCCATCACCGGGGAGCTGTTTTTT
CDR3aa: CATMLRDRAITGELFF

j_gene: TRBJ1-4
d_gene: -
v_gene: TRBV5-8
abundance: -
CDR3nt: TGTGCCAGCAGCTTGGGGGGGGGCAACGGTGAAAAACTGTTTTTT
CDR3aa: CASSLGGGNGEKLFF

j_gene: TRBJ2-5
d_gene: TRBD2
v_gene: TRBV14
abundance: few
CDR3nt: TGTGCCAGCAGCCAACATCGCGGGAGGGAGACCCAGTACTTC
CDR3aa: CASSQHRGRETQYF

j_gene: TRBJ2-1
d_gene: TRBD2
v_gene: TRBV10-3
abundance: many
CDR3nt: TGTGCCATCAGTGAGTCGCAGACTAGCGGTGACAATGAGCAGTTCTTC
CDR3aa: CAISESQTSGDNEQFF

j_gene: TRBJ2-7
d_gene: TRBD1
v_gene: TRBV2
abundance: few
CDR3nt: TGTGCCAGCATAGGGACAGGGGTAAACGAGCAGTACTTC
CDR3aa: CASIGTGVNEQYF

j_gene: TRBJ1-2
d_gene: -
v_gene: TRBV5-6
abundance: many
CDR3nt: TGTGCCAGCAGCTTAGGACAGTCTAACTATGGCTACACCTTC
CDR3aa: CASSLGQSNYGYTF

j_gene: TRBJ1-5
d_gene: -
v_gene: TRBV7-9
abundance: -
CDR3nt: TGTGCCAGCAGCCAAACAGGGAATCAGCCCCAGCATTTT
CDR3aa: CASSQTGNQPQHF